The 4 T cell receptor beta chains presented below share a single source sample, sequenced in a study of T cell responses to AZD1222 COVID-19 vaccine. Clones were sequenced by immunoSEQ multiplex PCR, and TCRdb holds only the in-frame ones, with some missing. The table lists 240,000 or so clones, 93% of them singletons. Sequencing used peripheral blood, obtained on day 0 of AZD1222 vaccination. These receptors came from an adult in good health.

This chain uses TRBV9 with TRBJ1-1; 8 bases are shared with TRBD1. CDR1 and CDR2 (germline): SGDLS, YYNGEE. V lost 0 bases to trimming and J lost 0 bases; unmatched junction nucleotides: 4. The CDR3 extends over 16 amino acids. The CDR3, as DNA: TGTGCCAGCAGCGTAGTGGGGACAGGCGTGAACACTGAAGCTTTCTTT. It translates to CASSVVGTGVNTEAFF.

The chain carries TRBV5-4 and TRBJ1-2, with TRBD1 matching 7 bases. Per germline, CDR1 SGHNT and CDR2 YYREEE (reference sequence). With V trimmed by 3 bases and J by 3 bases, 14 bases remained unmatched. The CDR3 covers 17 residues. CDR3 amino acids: CASSYLAERQGDYGYTF. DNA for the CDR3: TGTGCCAGCAGCTATTTAGCCGAAAGGCAGGGGGACTATGGCTACACCTTC.

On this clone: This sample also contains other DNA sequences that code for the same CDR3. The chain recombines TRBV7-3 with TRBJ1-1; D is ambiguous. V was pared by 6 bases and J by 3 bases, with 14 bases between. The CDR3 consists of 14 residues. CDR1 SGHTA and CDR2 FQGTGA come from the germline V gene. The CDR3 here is CASSPSGGHTEAFF. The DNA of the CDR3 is TGTGCCAGCAGTCCCTCGGGAGGTCACACTGAAGCTTTCTTT.

The CDR3 nucleotides are TGCGCCAGCAGCCAAGATAGCTCCCGGAACTACAATGAGCAGTTCTTC. Its translation: CASSQDSSRNYNEQFF. J is TRBJ2-1 and V is TRBV4-1; D gene uncertain. The V end lost 0 bases, the J end lost 3 bases, and 12 bases lay between the germline ends. Germline CDR1 reads MGHRA; CDR2 reads YSYEKL. This CDR3 has 16 residues.